This T cell receptor beta chain derives from a study of identical twins. Study results and limitations: Models predicted less out-of-frame TCR alpha sharing in monozygotic twins than was found. Within cord blood, abundant beta clonotypes carried fewer insertions, but memory repertoires showed no such trend. The degree of excess twin sharing was weaker in beta out-of-frame sequences.

As regards this clonotype: The antigen is undetermined.

Each CDR3 protein gets one entry after TCRdb re-called the 5' RACE reads with MiXCR. The sample includes fewer than 650,000 distinct CDR3 sequences, nearly 10% of them seen just once. The data were also submitted as part of a second study, on yellow fever vaccine responses in identical twins. As that study records: Reportedly, twins showed a vaccine T cell response that looked partly convergent and partly personalized.

This sequence was found in a woman aged 18-30 years in good health. The sample consisted of PBMCs.

The CDR3 is CASRISGSFYEQYF. The CDR3, as DNA: TGTGCCAGCAGGATCTCCGGGTCCTTTTACGAGCAGTACTTC. This sequence joins TRBV6-1 and TRBJ2-7; D call uncertain. Germline CDR1 is MNHNS and CDR2 is SASEGT. Trimming pared 6 bases from V and 4 bases from J, leaving 16 bases between. The CDR3 runs to 14 residues.